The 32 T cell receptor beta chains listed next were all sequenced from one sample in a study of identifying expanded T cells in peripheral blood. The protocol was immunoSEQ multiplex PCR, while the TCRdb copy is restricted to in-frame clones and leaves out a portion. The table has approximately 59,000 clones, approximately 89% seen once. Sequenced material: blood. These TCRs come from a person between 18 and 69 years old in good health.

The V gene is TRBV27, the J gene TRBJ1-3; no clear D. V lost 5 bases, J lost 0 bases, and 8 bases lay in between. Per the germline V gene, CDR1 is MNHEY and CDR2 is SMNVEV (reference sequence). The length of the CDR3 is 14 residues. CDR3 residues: CASSPRGSGNTIYF. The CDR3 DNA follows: TGTGCCAGCAGTCCTCGGGGCTCTGGAAACACCATATATTTT.

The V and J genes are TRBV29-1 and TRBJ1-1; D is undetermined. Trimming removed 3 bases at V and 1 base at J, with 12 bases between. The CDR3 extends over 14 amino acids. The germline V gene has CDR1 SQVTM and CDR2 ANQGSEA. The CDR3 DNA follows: TGCAGCGTTGATTTCGGGGTCGCGAACACTGAAGCTTTCTTT. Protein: CSVDFGVANTEAFF.

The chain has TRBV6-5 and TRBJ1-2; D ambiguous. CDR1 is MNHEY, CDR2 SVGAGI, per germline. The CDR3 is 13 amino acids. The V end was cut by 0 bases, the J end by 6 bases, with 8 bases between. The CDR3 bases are TGTGCCAGCAGTTACTCTCGGAGGGATGGCTACACCTTC. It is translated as CASSYSRRDGYTF.

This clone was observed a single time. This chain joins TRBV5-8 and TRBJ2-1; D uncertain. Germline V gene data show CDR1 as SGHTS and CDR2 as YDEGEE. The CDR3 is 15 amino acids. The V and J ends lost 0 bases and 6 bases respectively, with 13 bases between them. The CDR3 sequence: CASSLARLVGNEQFF. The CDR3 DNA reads TGTGCCAGCAGCTTGGCTCGCCTCGTCGGCAATGAGCAGTTCTTC.

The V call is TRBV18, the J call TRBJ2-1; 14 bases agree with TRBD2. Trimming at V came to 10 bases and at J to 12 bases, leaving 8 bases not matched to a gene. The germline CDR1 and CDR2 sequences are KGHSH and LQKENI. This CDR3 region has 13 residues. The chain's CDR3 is CATGTGTSGGQFF. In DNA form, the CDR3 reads TGTGCCACCGGAACCGGGACTAGCGGGGGGCAGTTCTTC.

The DNA of the CDR3 is TGCGCCAGCGGGGACAGTTATCAGCCCCAGCATTTT. The encoded protein is CASGDSYQPQHF. The rearrangement links TRBV10-1 to TRBJ1-5, with TRBD1 matching 7 bases. Germline values: CDR1 WNHNN, CDR2 SYGVQD (reference sequence). CDR3 length: 12 amino acids. The trim removed 8 bases at V and 5 bases at J, leaving 3 bases unmatched.

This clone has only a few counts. CDR3 DNA: TGTGCCAGCAGTTACTACCGGGACAGCGGGGAAAAACTGTTTTTT. Translation gives CASSYYRDSGEKLFF. J is TRBJ1-4 and V is TRBV6-6, with TRBD1 matching over 7 bases. Per the germline V gene, CDR1 is MNHNY and CDR2 is SVGAGI (reference sequence). V shed 1 base and J 8 bases; nucleotides not matched to a gene: 7. The CDR3 consists of 15 residues.

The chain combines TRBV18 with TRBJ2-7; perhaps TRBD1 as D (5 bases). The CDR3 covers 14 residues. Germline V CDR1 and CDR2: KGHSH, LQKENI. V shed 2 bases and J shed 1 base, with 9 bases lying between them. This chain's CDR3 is CASSPETDSYEQYF. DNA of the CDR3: TGTGCCAGCTCACCAGAGACAGATTCCTACGAGCAGTACTTC.

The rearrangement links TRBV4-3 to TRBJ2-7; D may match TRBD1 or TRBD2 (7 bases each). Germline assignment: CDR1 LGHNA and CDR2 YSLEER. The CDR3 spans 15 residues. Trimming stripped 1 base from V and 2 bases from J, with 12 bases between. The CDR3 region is CASSQVRGGPYEQYF. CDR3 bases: TGCGCCAGCAGCCAAGTCAGGGGGGGCCCCTACGAGCAGTACTTC.

As DNA, the CDR3 is TGTGCCAGTAGTACAACAGGGCTCGCGACTAATGAAAAACTGTTTTTT. Translated: CASSTTGLATNEKLFF. The genes are TRBV19 and TRBJ1-4; a weak D match, TRBD1 (6 bases). V gave up 4 bases and J gave up 2 bases, with 14 bases separating them. Germline-derived CDR1 and CDR2 are LNHDA and SQIVND (reference sequence). The length of the CDR3 is 16 residues.

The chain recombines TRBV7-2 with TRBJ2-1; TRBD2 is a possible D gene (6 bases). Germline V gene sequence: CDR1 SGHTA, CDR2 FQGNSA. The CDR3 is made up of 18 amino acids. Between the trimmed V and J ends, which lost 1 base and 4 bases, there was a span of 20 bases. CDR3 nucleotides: TGTGCCAGCAGCTTAGGAGTAACCGGGGGAGTCCAGTACAATGAGCAGTTCTTC. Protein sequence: CASSLGVTGGVQYNEQFF.

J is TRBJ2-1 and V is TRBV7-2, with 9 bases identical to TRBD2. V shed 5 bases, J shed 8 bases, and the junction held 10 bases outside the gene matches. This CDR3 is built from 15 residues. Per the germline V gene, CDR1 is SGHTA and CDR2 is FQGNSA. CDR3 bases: TGTGCCAGCAGCCCCAAGCGGGAGGTGTTAGATGAGCAGTTCTTC. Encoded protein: CASSPKREVLDEQFF.

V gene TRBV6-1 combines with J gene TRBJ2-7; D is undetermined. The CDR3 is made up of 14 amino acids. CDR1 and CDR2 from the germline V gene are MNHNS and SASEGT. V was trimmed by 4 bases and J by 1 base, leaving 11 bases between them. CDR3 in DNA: TGTGCCAGCAGTGTACTCGCCCCTTCCTACGAGCAGTACTTC. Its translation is CASSVLAPSYEQYF.

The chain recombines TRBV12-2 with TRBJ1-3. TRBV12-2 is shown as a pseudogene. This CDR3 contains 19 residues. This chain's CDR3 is CASRFSNPIGPPSGNTIYF. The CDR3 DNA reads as TGTGCAAGTCGCTTTTCGAACCCGATAGGACCTCCTTCTGGAAACACCATATATTTT.

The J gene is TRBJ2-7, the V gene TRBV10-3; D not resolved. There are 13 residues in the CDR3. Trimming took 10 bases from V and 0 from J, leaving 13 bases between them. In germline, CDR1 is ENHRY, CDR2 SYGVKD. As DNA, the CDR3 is TGTGCCACCTCGGCCTTGAGCTCCTACGAGCAGTACTTC. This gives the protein CATSALSSYEQYF.

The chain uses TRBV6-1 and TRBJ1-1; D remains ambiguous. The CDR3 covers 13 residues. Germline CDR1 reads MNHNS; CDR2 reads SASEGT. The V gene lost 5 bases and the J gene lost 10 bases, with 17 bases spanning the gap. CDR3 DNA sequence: TGTGCCAGCAGTCCTCAAATTGAGGTTGGAGCTTTCTTT. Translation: CASSPQIEVGAFF.

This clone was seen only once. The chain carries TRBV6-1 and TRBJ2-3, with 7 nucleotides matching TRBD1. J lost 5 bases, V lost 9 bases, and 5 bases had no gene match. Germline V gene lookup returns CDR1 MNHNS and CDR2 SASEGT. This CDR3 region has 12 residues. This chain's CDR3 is CASTGVEDTQYF. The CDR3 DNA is TGTGCCAGTACAGGGGTTGAAGATACGCAGTATTTT.

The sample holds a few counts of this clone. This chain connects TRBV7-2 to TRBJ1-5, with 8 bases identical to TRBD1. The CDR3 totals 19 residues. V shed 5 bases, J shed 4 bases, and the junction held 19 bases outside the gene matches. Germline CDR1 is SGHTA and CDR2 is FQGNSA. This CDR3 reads CASSPPAPGGSGGNQPQHF. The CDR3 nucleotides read TGTGCCAGCAGCCCTCCGGCCCCAGGGGGCTCGGGGGGGAATCAGCCCCAGCATTTT. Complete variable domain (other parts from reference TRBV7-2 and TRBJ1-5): GAGVSQSPSNKVTEKGKDVELRCDPISGHTALYWYRQSLGQGLEFLIYFQGNSAPDKSGLPSDRFSAERTGGSVSTLTIQRTQQEDSAVYLCASSPPAPGGSGGNQPQHFGDGTRLSIL.

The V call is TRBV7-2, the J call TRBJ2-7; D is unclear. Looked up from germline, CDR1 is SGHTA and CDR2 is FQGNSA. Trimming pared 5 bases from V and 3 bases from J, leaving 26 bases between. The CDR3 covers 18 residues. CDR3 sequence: CASSPYPRTPLPNYEQYF. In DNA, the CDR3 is TGTGCCAGCAGCCCGTACCCGAGGACCCCCTTACCCAACTACGAGCAGTACTTC.

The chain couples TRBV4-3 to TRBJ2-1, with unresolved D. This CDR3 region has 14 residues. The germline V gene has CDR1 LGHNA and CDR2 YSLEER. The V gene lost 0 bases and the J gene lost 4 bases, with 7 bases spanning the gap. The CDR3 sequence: CASSQEDLYNEQFF. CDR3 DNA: TGCGCCAGCAGCCAAGAAGACTTGTACAATGAGCAGTTCTTC.

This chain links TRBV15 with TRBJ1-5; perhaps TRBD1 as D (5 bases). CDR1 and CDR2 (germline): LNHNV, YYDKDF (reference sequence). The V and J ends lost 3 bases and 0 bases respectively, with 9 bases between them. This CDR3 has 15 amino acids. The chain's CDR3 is CATSRGRASNQPQHF. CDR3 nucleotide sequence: TGTGCCACCAGCAGGGGCAGGGCTAGCAATCAGCCCCAGCATTTT.

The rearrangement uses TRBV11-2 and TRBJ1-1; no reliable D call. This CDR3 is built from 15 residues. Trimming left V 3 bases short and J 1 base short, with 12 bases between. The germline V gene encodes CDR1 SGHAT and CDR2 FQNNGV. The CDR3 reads CASSFSLSRNTEAFF. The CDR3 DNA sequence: TGTGCCAGCAGCTTCTCCTTGTCGAGGAACACTGAAGCTTTCTTT.

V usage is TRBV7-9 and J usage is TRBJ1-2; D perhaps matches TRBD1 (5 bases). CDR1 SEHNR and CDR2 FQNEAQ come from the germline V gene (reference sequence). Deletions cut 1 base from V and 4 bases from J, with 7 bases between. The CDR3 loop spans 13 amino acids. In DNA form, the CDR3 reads TGTGCCAGCAGCTTAGAGGGGATCTATGGCTACACCTTC. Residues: CASSLEGIYGYTF.

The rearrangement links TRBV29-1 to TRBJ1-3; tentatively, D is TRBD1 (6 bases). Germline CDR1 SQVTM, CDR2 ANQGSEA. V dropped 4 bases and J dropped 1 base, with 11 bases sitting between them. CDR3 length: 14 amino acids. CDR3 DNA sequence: TGCAGCGTTGTTAAAGGGGGATCTGGAAACACCATATATTTT. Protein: CSVVKGGSGNTIYF. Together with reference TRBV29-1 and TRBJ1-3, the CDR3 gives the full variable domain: SAVISQKPSRDICQRGTSLTIQCQVDSQVTMMFWYRQQPGQSLTLIATANQGSEATYESGFVIDKFPISRPNLTFSTLTVSNMSPEDSSIYLCSVVKGGSGNTIYFGEGSWLTVV.

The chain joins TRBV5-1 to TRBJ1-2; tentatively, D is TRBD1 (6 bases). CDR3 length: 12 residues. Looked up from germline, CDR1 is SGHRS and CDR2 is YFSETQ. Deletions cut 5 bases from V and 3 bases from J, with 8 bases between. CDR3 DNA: TGCGCCAGCAGACAGGGTGACTATGGCTACACCTTC. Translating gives CASRQGDYGYTF.

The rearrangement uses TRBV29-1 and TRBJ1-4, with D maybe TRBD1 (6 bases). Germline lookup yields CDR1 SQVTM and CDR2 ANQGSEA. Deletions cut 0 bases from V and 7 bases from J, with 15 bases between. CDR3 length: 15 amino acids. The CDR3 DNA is TGCAGCGTTGAAGATCCTCGGGGGCGCGGTGAAAAACTGTTTTTT. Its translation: CSVEDPRGRGEKLFF.

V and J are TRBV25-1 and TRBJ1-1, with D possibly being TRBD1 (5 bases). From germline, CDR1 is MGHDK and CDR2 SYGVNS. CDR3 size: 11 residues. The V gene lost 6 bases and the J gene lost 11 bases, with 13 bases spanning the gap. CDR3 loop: CASREDGGAFF. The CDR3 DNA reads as TGTGCCAGCAGGGAAGACGGGGGGGCTTTCTTT. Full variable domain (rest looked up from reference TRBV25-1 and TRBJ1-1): EADIYQTPRYLVIGTGKKITLECSQTMGHDKMYWYQQDPGMELHLIHYSYGVNSTEKGDLSSESTVSRIRTEHFPLTLESARPSHTSQYLCASREDGGAFFGQGTRLTVV.

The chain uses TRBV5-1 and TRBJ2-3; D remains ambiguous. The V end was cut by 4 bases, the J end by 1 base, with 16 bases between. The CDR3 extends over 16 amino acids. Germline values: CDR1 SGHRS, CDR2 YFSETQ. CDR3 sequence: CASSLNGGEGTDTQYF. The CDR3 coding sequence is TGCGCCAGCAGCCTAAACGGTGGAGAGGGCACAGATACGCAGTATTTT.

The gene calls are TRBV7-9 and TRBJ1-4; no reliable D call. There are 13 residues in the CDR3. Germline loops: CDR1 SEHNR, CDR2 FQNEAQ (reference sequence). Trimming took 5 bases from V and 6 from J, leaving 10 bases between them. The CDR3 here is CASSPRQDEKLFF. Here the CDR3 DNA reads TGTGCCAGCAGCCCTCGGCAGGATGAAAAACTGTTTTTT. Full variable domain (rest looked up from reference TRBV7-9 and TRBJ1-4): DTGVSQNPRHKITKRGQNVTFRCDPISEHNRLYWYRQTLGQGPEFLTYFQNEAQLEKSRLLSDRFSAERPKGSFSTLEIQRTEQGDSAMYLCASSPRQDEKLFFGSGTQLSVL.

The CDR3 DNA reads as TGTGCCAGCAGCTTAGAAGCAGGGACCGGGGAGCTGTTTTTT. This codes for CASSLEAGTGELFF. The J gene is TRBJ2-2, the V gene TRBV7-3; D is possibly TRBD1 (5 bases). Germline V CDR1 and CDR2: SGHTA, FQGTGA. The CDR3 extends over 14 amino acids. V lost 2 bases to trimming and J lost 5 bases, with 9 bases between them.

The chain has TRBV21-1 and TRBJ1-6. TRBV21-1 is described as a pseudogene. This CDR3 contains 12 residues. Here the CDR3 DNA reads TGTGCCAGCCGGTTCGAGGTCTCACCCCTCCACTTT. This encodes CASRFEVSPLHF.

The CDR3 loop reads CASSLMAPRDSEQFF. The CDR3 DNA sequence: TGTGCCAGCAGCCTGATGGCACCTCGGGACTCTGAGCAGTTCTTC. The J gene is TRBJ2-1, the V gene TRBV7-9; maybe TRBD2 (6 bases). Germline CDR1 is SEHNR and CDR2 is FQNEAQ (reference sequence). Trimming pared 5 bases from V and 9 bases from J, leaving 20 bases between. CDR3 size: 15 residues. The complete variable domain, with remaining parts taken from reference TRBV7-9 and TRBJ2-1, reads DTGVSQNPRHKITKRGQNVTFRCDPISEHNRLYWYRQTLGQGPEFLTYFQNEAQLEKSRLLSDRFSAERPKGSFSTLEIQRTEQGDSAMYLCASSLMAPRDSEQFFGPGTRLTVL.